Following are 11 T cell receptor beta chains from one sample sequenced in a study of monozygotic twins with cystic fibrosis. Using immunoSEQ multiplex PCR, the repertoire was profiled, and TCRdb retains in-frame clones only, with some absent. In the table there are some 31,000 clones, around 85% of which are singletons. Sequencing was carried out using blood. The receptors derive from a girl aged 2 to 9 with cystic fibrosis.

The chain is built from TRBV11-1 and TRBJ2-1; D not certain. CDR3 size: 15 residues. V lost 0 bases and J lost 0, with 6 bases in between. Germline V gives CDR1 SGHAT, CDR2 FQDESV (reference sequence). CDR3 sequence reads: CASSLALSSYNEQFF. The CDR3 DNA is TGTGCCAGCAGCTTAGCCCTATCCTCCTACAATGAGCAGTTCTTC.

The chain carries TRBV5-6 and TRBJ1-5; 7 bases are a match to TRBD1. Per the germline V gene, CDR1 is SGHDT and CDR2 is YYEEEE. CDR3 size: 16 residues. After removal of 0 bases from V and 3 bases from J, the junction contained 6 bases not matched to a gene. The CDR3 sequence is CASSLGAGQTNQPQHF. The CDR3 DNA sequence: TGTGCCAGCAGCTTGGGGGCGGGACAGACCAATCAGCCCCAGCATTTT. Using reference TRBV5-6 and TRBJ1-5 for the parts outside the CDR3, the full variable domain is DAGVTQSPTHLIKTRGQQVTLRCSPKSGHDTVSWYQQALGQGPQFIFQYYEEEERQRGNFPDRFSGHQFPNYSSELNVNALLLGDSALYLCASSLGAGQTNQPQHFGDGTRLSIL.

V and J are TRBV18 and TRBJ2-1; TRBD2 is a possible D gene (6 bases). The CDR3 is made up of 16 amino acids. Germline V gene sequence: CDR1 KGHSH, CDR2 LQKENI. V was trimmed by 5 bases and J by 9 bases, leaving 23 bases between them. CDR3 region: CASSNKGVSGAGEQFF. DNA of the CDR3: TGTGCCAGCTCAAACAAGGGTGTTTCGGGAGCGGGTGAGCAGTTCTTC.

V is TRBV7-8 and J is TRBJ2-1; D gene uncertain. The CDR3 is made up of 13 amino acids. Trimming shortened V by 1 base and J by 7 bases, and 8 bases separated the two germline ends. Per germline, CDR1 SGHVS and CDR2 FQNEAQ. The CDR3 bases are TGTGCCAGCAGCTTAGTATTGGAAAATGAGCAGTTCTTC. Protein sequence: CASSLVLENEQFF.

The CDR3 spells CASSERGEAFF. The CDR3 bases are TGTGCCAGCAGTGAAAGGGGGGAAGCTTTCTTT. This chain uses TRBV6-1 with TRBJ1-1; D is possibly TRBD1 (6 bases). Between the trimmed V and J ends, which lost 2 bases and 8 bases, there was a span of 6 bases. CDR1 is MNHNS, CDR2 SASEGT, per germline. The CDR3 sequence is 11 residues long.

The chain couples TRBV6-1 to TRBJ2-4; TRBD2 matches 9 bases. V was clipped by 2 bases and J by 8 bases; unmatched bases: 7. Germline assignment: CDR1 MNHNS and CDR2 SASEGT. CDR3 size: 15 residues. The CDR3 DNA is TGTGCCAGCAGTGAAAGGCTAGCGGGATTTGACATTCAGTACTTC. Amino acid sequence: CASSERLAGFDIQYF.

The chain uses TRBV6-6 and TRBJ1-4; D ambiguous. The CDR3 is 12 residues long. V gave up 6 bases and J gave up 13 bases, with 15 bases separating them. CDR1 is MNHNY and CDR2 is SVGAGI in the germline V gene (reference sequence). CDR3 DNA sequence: TGTGCCAGCAGAACCCTCGTGTATGGACTGTTTTTT. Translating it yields CASRTLVYGLFF.

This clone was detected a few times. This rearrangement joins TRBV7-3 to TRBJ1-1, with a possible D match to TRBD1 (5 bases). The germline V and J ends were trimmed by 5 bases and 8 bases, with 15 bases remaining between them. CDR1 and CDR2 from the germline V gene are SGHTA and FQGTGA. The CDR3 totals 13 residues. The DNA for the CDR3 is TGTGCCAGCAGCCGCCAGGGAATATCCGAAGCTTTCTTT. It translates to CASSRQGISEAFF.

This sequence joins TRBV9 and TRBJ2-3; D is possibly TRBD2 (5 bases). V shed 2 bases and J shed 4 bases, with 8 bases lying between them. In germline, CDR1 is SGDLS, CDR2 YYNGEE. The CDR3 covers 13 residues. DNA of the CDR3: TGTGCCAGCAGCGTGAGGGTGGCAGATACGCAGTATTTT. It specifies CASSVRVADTQYF.

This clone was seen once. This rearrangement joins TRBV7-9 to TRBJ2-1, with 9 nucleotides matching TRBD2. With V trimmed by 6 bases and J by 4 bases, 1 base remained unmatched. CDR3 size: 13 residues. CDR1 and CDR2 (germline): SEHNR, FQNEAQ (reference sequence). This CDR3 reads CASRREGYNEQFF. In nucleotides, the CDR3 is TGTGCCAGCAGGCGGGAGGGTTACAATGAGCAGTTCTTC.

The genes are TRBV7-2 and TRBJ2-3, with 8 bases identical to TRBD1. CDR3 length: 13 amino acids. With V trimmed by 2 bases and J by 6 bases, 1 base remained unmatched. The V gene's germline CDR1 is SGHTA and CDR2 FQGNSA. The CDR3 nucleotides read TGTGCCAGCAGCTTAAACAGGGGGGATACGCAGTATTTT. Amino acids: CASSLNRGDTQYF.